This T cell receptor (beta chain) is from a study of blood T cell repertoires in COVID-19. Clinical history reported by participants formed the basis on which cohorts were assigned. Germline CDR1 reads MNHEY; CDR2 reads SVGAGI. V lost 5 bases and J lost 8, with 16 bases in between. This CDR3 contains 15 residues. The repertoire was sequenced with immunoSEQ multiplex PCR; TCRdb's copy has only in-frame clones and lacks some. Of around 200,000 clones detected, approximately 80% appear once; the ten largest clones hold around 9%. Sequencing used PBMCs or T cells enriched from blood (not recorded which). The V and J genes are TRBV6-5 and TRBJ1-6; D ambiguous. This receptor was identified in a man aged 35 to 55 who had recovered from COVID-19. CDR3 in amino acids: CASSNRRGRDSPLHF. The CDR3 nucleotides are TGTGCCAGCAGTAACCGACGGGGTCGGGATTCACCCCTCCACTTT.